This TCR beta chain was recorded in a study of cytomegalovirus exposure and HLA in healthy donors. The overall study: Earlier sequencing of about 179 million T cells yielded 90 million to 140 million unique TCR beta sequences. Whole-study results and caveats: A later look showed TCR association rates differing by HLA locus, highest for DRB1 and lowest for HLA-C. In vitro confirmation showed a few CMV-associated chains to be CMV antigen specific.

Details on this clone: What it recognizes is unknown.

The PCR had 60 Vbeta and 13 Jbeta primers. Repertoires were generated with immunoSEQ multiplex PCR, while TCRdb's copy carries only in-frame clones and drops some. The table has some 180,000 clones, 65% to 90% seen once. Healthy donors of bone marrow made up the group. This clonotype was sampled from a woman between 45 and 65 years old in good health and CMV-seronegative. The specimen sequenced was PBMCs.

The CDR3 reads CARPPRQADEQYF. DNA for the CDR3: TGTGCCAGACCGCCACGTCAAGCGGACGAGCAGTACTTC. The V and J genes are TRBV6-5 and TRBJ2-7; a possible D gene is TRBD2 (5 bases). The V end lost 9 bases, the J end lost 5 bases, and 17 bases lay between the germline ends. This CDR3 has 13 residues. Germline V lookup: CDR1 MNHEY, CDR2 SVGAGI.